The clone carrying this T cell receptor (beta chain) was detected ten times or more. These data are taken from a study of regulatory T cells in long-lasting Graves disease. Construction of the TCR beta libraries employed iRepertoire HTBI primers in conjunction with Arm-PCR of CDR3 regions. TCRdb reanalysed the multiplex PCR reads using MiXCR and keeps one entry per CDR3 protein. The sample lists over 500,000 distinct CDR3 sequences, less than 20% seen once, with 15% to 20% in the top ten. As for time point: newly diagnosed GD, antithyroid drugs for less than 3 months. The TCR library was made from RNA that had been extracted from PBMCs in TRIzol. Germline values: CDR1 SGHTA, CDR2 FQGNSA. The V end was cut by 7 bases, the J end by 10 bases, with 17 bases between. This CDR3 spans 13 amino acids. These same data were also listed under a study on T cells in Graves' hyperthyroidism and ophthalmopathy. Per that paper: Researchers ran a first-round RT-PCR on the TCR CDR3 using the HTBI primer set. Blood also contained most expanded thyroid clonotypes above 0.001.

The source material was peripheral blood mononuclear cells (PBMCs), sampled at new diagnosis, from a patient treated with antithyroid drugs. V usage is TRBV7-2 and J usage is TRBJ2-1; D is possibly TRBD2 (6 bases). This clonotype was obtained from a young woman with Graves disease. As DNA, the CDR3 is TGTGCCAGCACCTCCCAGAGGGGAGGAGAGCAGTTCTTC. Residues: CASTSQRGGEQFF.